The 25 T cell receptor delta chains below were found in one sample sequenced in a study of Vδ1+ human thymocytes. Whole-study findings and limits: In the thymus, TRG and TRD repertoires looked highly polyclonal with Gaussian CDR3 lengths.

Extracted RNA was reverse transcribed into cDNA. CDR3 amplicons came from multiplex PCR with pooled V-gene forward and constant-region reverse primers. TCRdb re-called clones from the multiplex PCR reads using CATT. The sample includes about 25,000 delta-chain clones, roughly 6.7% of them seen just once. The antigens these receptors bind are not known. Sequencing was done on a sample of Vdelta1+ gamma-delta thymocytes from the thymus. Subset noted: FACS-sorted CD3+ TCRalphabeta- TCRVdelta1+ TCRVdelta2- thymocytes. Every receptor here comes from a girl younger than two who had congenital heart surgery.

V gene TRDV1 combines with J gene TRDJ1; D might be TRDD2 or TRDD3, each matching 5 bases. The germline gives CDR1 TSWWSYY, CDR2 QGS. This CDR3 spans 22 amino acids. V lost 5 bases, J lost 0 bases, and 34 bases lay in between. The CDR3 spells CALGSETAYVGGYGGYTDKLIF. The CDR3 nucleotides read TGTGCTCTTGGGTCAGAGACGGCCTACGTAGGGGGGTACGGTGGGTACACCGATAAACTCATCTTT.

A few counts support this clone. This chain connects TRDV1 to TRDJ1; maybe TRDD2 (9 bases). This CDR3 comprises 23 residues. CDR1 is TSWWSYY, CDR2 QGS, per germline. V lost 3 bases and J 0 bases, leaving 35 bases between the germline ends. The CDR3 here is CALGDSPSYAHTGGRSYTDKLIF. The CDR3 DNA sequence: TGTGCTCTTGGGGACTCCCCTTCCTACGCCCATACTGGGGGGAGATCGTACACCGATAAACTCATCTTT.

The sample holds a few counts of this clone. The J gene is TRDJ1, the V gene TRDV1; D perhaps matches TRDD2 (5 bases). This CDR3 is built from 16 residues. CDR1 is TSWWSYY and CDR2 is QGS in the germline V gene. The ends were cut back, 8 bases at V and 1 base at J, with 20 bases in the middle. The CDR3 region is CALRSLRRAGTDKLIF. DNA of the CDR3: TGTGCTCTTAGGTCCCTACGTCGTGCTGGCACCGATAAACTCATCTTT.

This clone was detected a few times. V is TRDV1 and J is TRDJ1; tentative D call: TRDD3 (5 bases). Germline V lookup: CDR1 TSWWSYY, CDR2 QGS. The CDR3 totals 18 residues. Trimming stripped 4 bases from V and 6 bases from J, with 27 bases between. The CDR3: CALGARLPKAISGYKLIF. The CDR3 DNA reads as TGTGCTCTTGGGGCTCGCCTCCCTAAGGCAATTTCTGGGTATAAACTCATCTTT.

Only a few counts were recorded for this clone. V and J are TRDV1 and TRDJ1; D is undetermined. The CDR3 extends over 14 amino acids. Trimming took off 0 bases at V and 2 bases at J, with 7 bases between the two ends. Per germline, CDR1 TSWWSYY and CDR2 QGS. In DNA, the CDR3 is TGTGCTCTTGGGGAACTTGACTCAACCGATAAACTCATCTTT. Translated: CALGELDSTDKLIF.

No V gene call was produced; the J gene was TRDJ1; the D call TRDD3 from the table was never checked on the DNA. CDR3 size: 19 residues. The CDR3 bases are TGTGCCCTTGGGGACCTAGCCCAGTACTGGGGGTCGTACACCGATAAACTCATCTTT. Translation gives CALGDLAQYWGSYTDKLIF.

Here the J gene is TRDJ1 and the V gene is not called; the table assigns TRDD3, which was not confirmed against the DNA. The CDR3 is 15 amino acids. Written as DNA, the CDR3 is TGTGCTCTTGGGGAATATCCCAACCCCGCCGATAAACTCATCTTT. It encodes CALGEYPNPADKLIF.

This clone was found a few times. The chain links TRDV1 to TRDJ1, with TRDD3 matching 10 bases. After removal of 1 base from V and 7 bases from J, the junction contained 30 bases not matched to a gene. The CDR3 totals 23 residues. Germline assignment: CDR1 TSWWSYY and CDR2 QGS. CDR3 bases: TGTGCTCTTGGGGAACCACCCAATTCCTACGAAGGTCTGTACTGGGGGATCGACGGTAAACTCATCTTT. It yields the protein CALGEPPNSYEGLYWGIDGKLIF.

This clone was counted only a few times. This chain joins TRDV1 and TRDJ1, with D perhaps TRDD3 (5 bases). This CDR3 has 22 residues. V was pared by 0 bases and J by 0 bases, with 29 bases between. Germline CDR1 reads TSWWSYY; CDR2 reads QGS. DNA for the CDR3: TGTGCTCTTGGGGAACTAAGGGTAGGGACCCTGACCCTGGGCCAGTACACCGATAAACTCATCTTT. Residues: CALGELRVGTLTLGQYTDKLIF.

This sequence joins TRDV1 and TRDJ1; TRDD3 matches at 11 bases. CDR1 and CDR2 (germline): TSWWSYY, QGS. The CDR3 is 18 residues long. J was trimmed by 3 bases and V by 5 bases; bases with no gene match: 14. The CDR3 DNA reads as TGTGCTCTTGGGACCCCTCCTAGACTGGGGGATAATGCCGATAAACTCATCTTT. Translating gives CALGTPPRLGDNADKLIF.

This sequence joins TRDV1 and TRDJ1; 7 bases map to TRDD3. The J gene is not listed in TCRdb, so it was assigned here from a DNA match to germline. The V gene end was trimmed by 0 bases and the J gene end by 0 bases; junction bases not matched to a gene: 10. The CDR3 is 18 residues long. Germline V lookup: CDR1 TSWWSYY, CDR2 QGS. The CDR3 DNA sequence: TGTGCTCTTGGGGAACTAGGAATCAGTCTGGGGGACACCGATAAACTCATCTTT. Residues: CALGELGISLGDTDKLIF.

This clone has just a few counts. Other DNA sequences of this sample code for an identical CDR3. The rearrangement uses TRDV1 and TRDJ1; D not resolved. The germline V gene has CDR1 TSWWSYY and CDR2 QGS. This CDR3 region has 16 residues. V gave up 0 bases and J gave up 3 bases, with 14 bases separating them. The CDR3 sequence: CALGELKELEADKLIF. Written as DNA, the CDR3 is TGTGCTCTTGGGGAACTTAAGGAATTGGAGGCCGATAAACTCATCTTT.

V gene TRDV1 combines with J gene TRDJ1; 7 nucleotides line up with TRDD3. Germline CDR1 and CDR2: TSWWSYY and QGS. The ends lost 0 bases at V and 5 bases at J; junction bases unmatched: 15. This CDR3 spans 18 amino acids. The CDR3 region has the DNA TGTGCTCTTGGGGAACTTCCCCATCTCGACTGGGGAGGGGATAAACTCATCTTT. Protein: CALGELPHLDWGGDKLIF.

The V call is TRDV1, the J call TRDJ1; D call uncertain. Trimming stripped 2 bases from V and 0 bases from J, with 10 bases between. The CDR3 has 15 amino acids. Germline V CDR1 and CDR2: TSWWSYY, QGS. CDR3 bases: TGTGCTCTTGGGGAAGCTTGTGCCCACACCGATAAACTCATCTTT. It encodes CALGEACAHTDKLIF.

This clone was counted between two and nine times. This chain joins TRDV1 and TRDJ1; 12 positions agree with TRDD3. The length of the CDR3 is 18 residues. V gave up 2 bases and J gave up 4 bases; unmatched junction bases: 11. Germline V gene lookup returns CDR1 TSWWSYY and CDR2 QGS. CDR3 in amino acids: CALGEGEGLGDTSDKLIF. CDR3 DNA: TGTGCTCTTGGGGAAGGGGAAGGCCTGGGGGATACGAGCGATAAACTCATCTTT.

This clone was observed a few times. V gene TRDV1 combines with J gene TRDJ1; D is ambiguous. Per germline, CDR1 TSWWSYY and CDR2 QGS. This CDR3 comprises 16 residues. V was trimmed by 5 bases and J by 11 bases, leaving 27 bases between them. The CDR3 protein is CALGPLRGFSPGYLIF. DNA for the CDR3: TGTGCTCTTGGGCCCCTGAGGGGTTTCTCCCCGGGTTATCTCATCTTT.

The chain joins TRDV1 to TRDJ1; 7 positions match TRDD3. After removal of 1 base from V and 2 bases from J, the junction contained 13 bases not matched to a gene. The germline V gene encodes CDR1 TSWWSYY and CDR2 QGS. The CDR3 has 18 amino acids. CDR3 loop: CALGERSERDTRTDKLIF. The CDR3 DNA is TGTGCTCTTGGGGAACGCTCCGAGAGGGATACTCGAACCGATAAACTCATCTTT.

This clone was seen more than once but under ten times. The chain couples TRDV1 to TRDJ1; 12 bases fit TRDD3. With V trimmed by 5 bases and J by 4 bases, 23 bases remained unmatched. Germline V gene sequence: CDR1 TSWWSYY, CDR2 QGS. CDR3 size: 21 residues. The DNA of the CDR3 is TGTGCTCTTGGGACTTGGTTAAGACTGGGGGATACCGTACGCTGGGGCGATAAACTCATCTTT. Its protein is CALGTWLRLGDTVRWGDKLIF.

This clone has more than one count but fewer than ten. This sequence joins TRDV1 and TRDJ1; 11 nucleotides agree with TRDD3. The CDR3 spans 18 residues. The V and J ends lost 6 bases and 4 bases, in that order; junction bases with no gene match: 16. Germline loops: CDR1 TSWWSYY, CDR2 QGS. The CDR3 DNA follows: TGTGCTCTTGGCCTCCTACGGCCGCTGGGGGATACAAGCGATAAACTCATCTTT. Its translation: CALGLLRPLGDTSDKLIF.

This clone has more than one count but fewer than ten. This chain uses TRDV1 with TRDJ1, with 7 nucleotides matching TRDD3. The CDR3 is made up of 19 amino acids. V shed 0 bases and J 0 bases; nucleotides not matched to a gene: 13. Germline V gives CDR1 TSWWSYY, CDR2 QGS. CDR3 coding DNA: TGTGCTCTTGGGGAACTTTTCGGGGGATCCCCCTCGTACACCGATAAACTCATCTTT. Translated: CALGELFGGSPSYTDKLIF.

In its sample, this clone ranks as medium-sized. This chain connects TRAV29/DV5 to TRDJ1, with 12 bases matching TRDD3. Germline CDR1 is NSMFDY and CDR2 is ISSIKDK. V shed 3 bases and J 2 bases; nucleotides not matched to a gene: 14. This CDR3 has 18 amino acids. The CDR3 loop reads CAATGFSRWGIRTDKLIF. The DNA for the CDR3 is TGTGCAGCAACCGGGTTTTCCCGCTGGGGGATACGTACCGATAAACTCATCTTT.

The V and J genes are TRDV1 and TRDJ1, with 9 bases lining up with TRDD3. TCRdb carries no J gene annotation; the J gene was assigned here by matching the DNA with germline. Germline V gene sequence: CDR1 TSWWSYY, CDR2 QGS. CDR3 size: 20 residues. Trimming cost V 5 bases and J 7 bases; bases outside gene matches: 26. CDR3 DNA sequence: TGTGCTCTTGGGACGCGTACCTTTCCGTTTAAGGGGATACGCTCGGCTAAACTCATCTTT. This gives the protein CALGTRTFPFKGIRSAKLIF.

The chain joins TRDV1 to TRDJ1; 7 nucleotides line up with TRDD2. CDR3 size: 19 residues. The V and J ends lost 3 bases and 8 bases, in that order; junction bases with no gene match: 24. Per the germline V gene, CDR1 is TSWWSYY and CDR2 is QGS. CDR3: CALGDNSYSRLPGSRKLIF. The CDR3 DNA follows: TGTGCTCTTGGGGACAATTCCTACAGCAGATTACCCGGTTCGAGGAAACTCATCTTT.

A few counts support this clone. The chain recombines TRDV2 with TRDJ1; 9 bases are a match to TRDD3. TCRdb supplies no J gene; here it was assigned by aligning the nucleotide sequence to germline. Germline loops: CDR1 GEAIGNYY, CDR2 EKD. The CDR3 has 21 residues. Unmatched junction bases numbered 20, after V lost 0 bases and J lost 1 base. The CDR3 spells CACDTGGRTGGPHMITDKLIF. The CDR3 nucleotides are TGTGCCTGTGACACCGGCGGTCGTACTGGGGGACCCCACATGATCACCGATAAACTCATCTTT.

The J gene is TRDJ1, the V gene TRDV1, with 10 bases that match TRDD3. The CDR3 spans 22 residues. The V and J ends lost 0 bases and 0 bases, in that order; junction bases with no gene match: 19. Germline lookup yields CDR1 TSWWSYY and CDR2 QGS. CDR3 loop: CALGELARIGGYLMAYTDKLIF. In DNA form, the CDR3 reads TGTGCTCTTGGGGAACTAGCTAGGATTGGGGGATACTTGATGGCGTACACCGATAAACTCATCTTT.